A selection of T cell receptor beta chains follows, all from one sample in a study of blood T cell repertoires in COVID-19. Generated by immunoSEQ multiplex PCR, the TCRdb table keeps only in-frame clones and is missing some. The sample records around 68,000 clones, 65% to 85% being singletons. The sequenced material came from peripheral blood. Receptor source: a woman aged 45-59 years with acute or convalescent COVID-19. Both conserved end residues are trimmed from each CDR3.

v_call	j_call	cdr3_aa
TRBV24-1	TRBJ2-7	ATSDFLWTGGAYEQY
TRBV19	TRBJ2-7	ASSRTGGSYEQY
TRBV7-9	TRBJ2-1	ASSLVNEQF
TRBV7-9	TRBJ1-1	ASTFLAGRANTEAF
TRBV18	TRBJ1-5	ASSQKQGGQPQH
TRBV6-6	TRBJ1-3	ASFPGQGFGNTIY
TRBV12-3/TRBV12-4	TRBJ2-7	ASSFLGVYEQY
TRBV19	TRBJ1-2	ASSTGGAVGYT
TRBV19	TRBJ1-4	ASSITGTLRKLF
TRBV28	TRBJ1-1	ASSRPRGRRLSSNTEAF
TRBV6-5	TRBJ1-2	ASQPGQGPYGYT
TRBV5-8	TRBJ2-3	ASSSPRGANTQY
TRBV7-2	TRBJ2-7	ASRYRDRSSYEQY
TRBV28	TRBJ1-6	ASSLPVYNSPLH
TRBV5-3	TRBJ1-1	ARSLAGGGGTEAF
TRBV6-6	TRBJ1-2	ASSPAGTRRHGYT
TRBV5-1	TRBJ2-1	ASSFFWREREGYNEQF
TRBV4-1	TRBJ2-1	ASSPRTIGLDEQF
TRBV11-2	NA	ASSLGPGASYEQY
TRBV25-1	TRBJ1-1	ASSYSVNTEAF
TRBV4-2	TRBJ1-1	ASSPRGDRAAEAF
TRBV5-1	TRBJ1-2	ASSRGTGGLGGYT
TRBV21-1	TRBJ2-1	ASSKDLPGQITTSGSYNEQF
TRBV19	TRBJ1-1	ASSPRQSPNTEAF
TRBV7-2	TRBJ1-1	ASSLLGQMNTEAF
TRBV5-4	TRBJ2-3	ASSLQGPGDTQY
TRBV5-1	TRBJ2-1	ASSLEAGGYWDLF
TRBV11-2	TRBJ2-6	ASRKTVQISGANVLT
TRBV5-6	TRBJ2-1	ASILGREGLDNEQF
TRBV18	TRBJ1-3	ASSASGTGAGNTIY
TRBV5-1	TRBJ2-5	ASSSAEAGETQY
TRBV15	TRBJ1-1	ATSRAGVNTEAF
TRBV27	TRBJ2-6	ASSNLRRGRVSGANVLT
TRBV5-8	TRBJ2-1	ASSLHPEYNEQF
TRBV3-1/TRBV3-2	TRBJ2-1	ASSPFLAVIDEQF
TRBV6-4	TRBJ1-2	ASSEQGGRGYT
TRBV5-4	TRBJ1-3	ASSLDTTTSGNTIY
TRBV10-3	TRBJ1-2	AISVYRDRDGYT
TRBV7-2	TRBJ1-1	ASSSNRGGTEAF
TRBV6-5	TRBJ1-3	ASSTGQGGNTIY
TRBV7-2	TRBJ2-5	ASRAGAKETQY
TRBV5-6	TRBJ1-1	ASSFGTGGTEAF
TRBV7-8	TRBJ1-1	ASSPRTDPTEAF
TRBV5-5	TRBJ2-1	ASSLDPTASYNEQF
TRBV10-3	TRBJ2-5	AISEGTREETQY
TRBV4-3	TRBJ2-7	ASSYSHTGGNEQY
TRBV7-2	TRBJ2-5	ASSSEQGDGETQY
TRBV5-5	TRBJ1-2	ASSLSGEGSYGYT
TRBV20-1	TRBJ2-7	SASSLAGVYEQY
TRBV2	TRBJ2-5	ASKEREGGETQY